The present T cell receptor (beta chain) was sequenced within a study of identical twins (TCRdb year 2016). In the study overall: To test whether fetal clonotypes persist, this study deep-sequenced TCR alpha and beta repertoires from monozygotic twins, from unrelated adults of various ages, and from cord blood. To rule out contamination, replicate twin experiments were performed at different times with different library preparation protocols.

The library was produced with 5' RACE. Sequencing took place on an Illumina HiSeq 2000. A universal primer binding site was introduced by template switching, and a unique molecular identifier was present in the final cDNA, enabling accurate counting of TCR cDNA molecules. Specific primers in the conserved constant-segment region were used to synthesize first-strand cDNA for the TCR alpha and beta chains. Each cDNA library was double barcoded, with a SMART-Mk sample barcode plus Illumina barcodes, to control for contamination. TruSeq adapter sequences along with Illumina sample barcodes were introduced in two successive PCR steps. The TCR alpha and beta cDNA libraries were sequenced on the Illumina HiSeq platform using custom primers. The published analysis was carried out like this. MiGEC was used to process raw reads and extract unique molecular identifiers, and MiXCR was used to find CDR3 positions. Recombination models were inferred per individual with the repgenHMM and IGoR tools using an EM algorithm. The analysis of shared clonotypes was done with the tcR package in R, with sharing normalized by the product of cloneset sizes. Out-of-frame nonproductive sequences were analyzed to study raw recombination free of thymic and clonal selection effects. The public reads were reanalyzed by TCRdb: fastp trimming at Q25, MiXCR alignment, in-frame beta chains only. One record per CDR3 amino acid sequence lists the most common genes and DNA. What appears here as the V and J calls and clone size reflects TCRdb's work, not the paper's. The sample has some 660,000 distinct CDR3 sequences on record, roughly 8% of them singletons. In total, the top ten clones hold approximately 0.96% of the sample.

Every donor was a healthy Caucasian. The twin cohort comprised three pairs of female monozygotic twins, all aged about 18 to 30 years. Peripheral blood mononuclear cells were used as the source from which RNA for TCR libraries was isolated. As regards this clonotype: There is no known antigen for this receptor. The record has no base qualities; no much larger clone is one base away.

Here is what the overall study found, with its caveats: Zero-insertion analyses could be partly confounded by invariant T cells such as MAIT and iNKT, although diverse VJ usage argued against such confounding for most clonotypes. Fewer insertions were carried by abundant cord blood beta clonotypes; a weaker similar trend was observed in young adult naive repertoires, while no such trend was observed in memory repertoires. Compared with coincidental sharing between unrelated individuals, an excess of low generation-probability sequences was observed among out-of-frame TCR alpha sequences shared between twins. Recombination models systematically underestimated out-of-frame TCR alpha sharing in monozygotic twins but agreed with sharing between unrelated individuals. Because the same donors could not be followed over many years, conclusions were based on cross-sectional statistical analysis. Excess twin sharing in beta out-of-frame sequences was weaker because fewer shared sequences lowered the signal-to-noise ratio.

Reading from cysteine to phenylalanine, the CDR3 counts 14 amino acids. Only the CDR3 portion is preserved as DNA: 42 bases, with reading frame beginning at the first base. V ends up 3 bases short and J 2 bases short, with an unmatched junction base count of 4. From a lookup of the germline V gene, CDR1 and CDR2 are ENHRY and SYGVKD. These data were also filed under a second study, of yellow fever vaccine responses in identical twins. As noted in the second study: The authors reported that the T cell response to vaccination in identical twins appeared partly convergent and partly personalized. In the study, vaccine-responding T cell clones were precisely tracked in identical twins.

The sequenced sample consisted of PBMCs. The receptor was derived from a woman under 30 in good health. The sequence is built from TRBV10-3 and TRBJ2-7, with TRBD1 matching 7 junction bases. The CDR3 is CAISDPTGAYEQYF. The DNA sequence is TGTGCCATCAGTGACCCTACAGGGGCCTACGAGCAGTACTTC.